Sequencing of this T cell receptor (beta chain) was carried out in a study of PD-L1 blockade in urothelial cancer. The CDR3 runs 16 residues. CDR1 is SGHKS and CDR2 is YYEKEE in the germline V gene (reference sequence). Trimming stripped 0 bases from V and 0 bases from J, with 12 bases between. Clones were read by immunoSEQ multiplex PCR, and TCRdb kept only the in-frame ones, dropping some. The data show roughly 43,000 clones, 70% to 85% seen once. The sequence came from a man between 65 and 85 years old with urothelial cancer. The source was PBMCs, collected around atezolizumab (anti-PD-L1) treatment. The genes are TRBV5-5 and TRBJ2-5, with D tentatively TRBD1 (5 bases). The CDR3 sequence: CASSLAGLMNQETQYF. The DNA of the CDR3 is TGTGCCAGCAGCTTGGCAGGGCTGATGAACCAAGAGACCCAGTACTTC.